This TCR beta chain was sequenced for a study of T cell repertoires in cytomegalovirus infection. For the study at large: Researchers turned to recently identified HLA-C-restricted CMV epitopes as well as well-studied HLA-B-restricted ones. Public TCR beta signature analysis indicated the presence of both CMV infection and matching HLA type.

Concerning this clonotype: Antigen: not known. A much larger clone differs from this one at a single base, so this may be a read error.

The CDR3 is made up of 20 amino acids. V dropped 5 bases and J dropped 0 bases, with 27 bases sitting between them. Germline CDR1 is SGHTA and CDR2 is FQGNSA. TCRdb independently ran MiXCR on the reads; one entry per CDR3 protein. Here the sample spans approximately 990,000 distinct CDR3 sequences, around 32% being singletons. The TCR originated in a human donor in good health (CMV status not recorded). Some clones in this sample may be carry-over from other donors' samples. Sequencing used cultured CD8+ T cells from PBMCs, obtained from culture after CMV antigen stimulation. The chain employs TRBV7-2 and TRBJ2-3, with D tentatively TRBD1 or TRBD2 (5 bases each). The CDR3 is CASSPPRDLRHKQSTDTQYF. The CDR3 DNA sequence: TGTGCCAGCAGCCCACCTAGGGACCTAAGACACAAGCAAAGCACAGATACGCAGTATTTT.